This T cell receptor beta chain is drawn from a study of identical twins. A note on this clonotype: Its specificity is unknown.

Germline V gene sequence: CDR1 SEHNR, CDR2 FQNEAQ (reference sequence). The CDR3 runs 11 residues. Everyone who donated was a healthy Caucasian. Template switching added a universal primer site; cDNA carried unique molecular identifiers. One entry per CDR3 protein, called by TCRdb with MiXCR from the 5' RACE reads. The sample lists roughly 470,000 distinct CDR3 sequences; 14% were seen once. Points from the study as a whole: Researchers reported weaker excess twin sharing in beta out-of-frame sequences.

The same specimen was also included in a second study, on yellow fever vaccine responses in identical twins. That paper states: Reportedly, twins showed a vaccine T cell response that looked partly convergent and partly personalized.

The chain combines TRBV7-9 with TRBJ2-2, with D unclear. The sequencing sample was made of CD4+ T cells sorted from blood. The sequence came from a woman aged 18-29 years in good health. The CDR3 spells CANQPAGELFF. Written as DNA, the CDR3 is TGTGCTAACCAGCCAGCCGGGGAGCTGTTTTTT.